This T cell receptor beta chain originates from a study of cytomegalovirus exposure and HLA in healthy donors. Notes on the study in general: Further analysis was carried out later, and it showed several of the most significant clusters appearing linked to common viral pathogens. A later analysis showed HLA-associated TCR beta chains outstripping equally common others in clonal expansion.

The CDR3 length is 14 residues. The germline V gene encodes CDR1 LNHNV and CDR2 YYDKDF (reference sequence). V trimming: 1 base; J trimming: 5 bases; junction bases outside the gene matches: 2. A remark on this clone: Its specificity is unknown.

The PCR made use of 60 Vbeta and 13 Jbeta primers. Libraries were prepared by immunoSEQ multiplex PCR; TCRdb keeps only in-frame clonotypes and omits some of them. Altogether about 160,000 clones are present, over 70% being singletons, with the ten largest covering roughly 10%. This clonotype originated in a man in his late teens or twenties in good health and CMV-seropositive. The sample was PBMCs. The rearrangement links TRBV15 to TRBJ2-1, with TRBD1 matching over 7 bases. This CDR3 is CATSRGDSNNEQFF. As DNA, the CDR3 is TGTGCCACCAGCAGAGGGGACAGTAACAATGAGCAGTTCTTC.